These 28 T cell receptor beta chains came from one sample sequenced in a study of T cell responses to AZD1222 COVID-19 vaccine. Produced via immunoSEQ multiplex PCR; TCRdb's table is partial and in-frame only. The sample has 130,000 or so clones, 65% to 90% seen once. The sample here was peripheral blood, taken on day 0 of AZD1222 vaccination. Source of these receptors: an adult in good health.

The V and J genes are TRBV3-1 (or the pseudogene TRBV3-2) and TRBJ2-1; unclear D gene. The CDR3 has 13 amino acids. V dropped 4 bases and J dropped 10 bases, with 14 bases sitting between them. The germline CDR1 and CDR2 sequences are LGHDT and YNNKEL (reference sequence). The CDR3 DNA sequence: TGTGCCAGCAGCCCCTTTAGGAAGACGGAGCAGTTCTTC. Its translation is CASSPFRKTEQFF.

The J gene is TRBJ2-5, the V gene TRBV28, with D tentatively TRBD2 (5 bases). CDR1 and CDR2 from the germline V gene are MDHEN and SYDVKM. V was pared by 5 bases and J by 5 bases, with 15 bases between. The CDR3 has 14 amino acids. The CDR3 bases are TGTGCCAGCAGTCCATGGACGGGGTCGGAGACCCAGTACTTC. Its protein product is CASSPWTGSETQYF. The full variable domain, rest sourced from reference TRBV28 and TRBJ2-5, is DVKVTQSSRYLVKRTGEKVFLECVQDMDHENMFWYRQDPGLGLRLIYFSYDVKMKEKGDIPEGYSVSREKKERFSLILESASTNQTSMYLCASSPWTGSETQYFGPGTRLLVL.

J is TRBJ1-2 and V is TRBV3-1 (or the pseudogene TRBV3-2); D unresolved. The CDR3 is 15 amino acids. Germline loops: CDR1 LGHDT, CDR2 YNNKEL (reference sequence). Trimming left V 1 base short and J 1 base short, with 10 bases between. CDR3 residues: CASSQVQSLNYGYTF. CDR3 nucleotides: TGTGCCAGCAGCCAAGTCCAGAGCCTTAACTATGGCTACACCTTC.

V is TRBV5-1 and J is TRBJ1-3; D is ambiguous. The CDR3 totals 14 residues. CDR1 is SGHRS and CDR2 is YFSETQ in the germline V gene. Between the trimmed V and J ends, which lost 5 bases and 0 bases, there was a span of 9 bases. CDR3 sequence reads: CASRTESSGNTIYF. CDR3 DNA sequence: TGCGCCAGCAGGACGGAGTCCTCTGGAAACACCATATATTTT.

The rearrangement links TRBV28 to TRBJ2-7, with 7 bases that match TRBD1. Unmatched junction bases numbered 10, after V lost 5 bases and J lost 3 bases. CDR3 size: 15 residues. Germline CDR1 reads MDHEN; CDR2 reads SYDVKM. The chain's CDR3 is CASSHNRGAFYEQYF. The CDR3 nucleotides read TGTGCCAGCAGTCATAACAGGGGAGCTTTCTACGAGCAGTACTTC.

The chain carries TRBV9 and TRBJ2-7; TRBD1 matches at 9 bases. V trimming: 4 bases; J trimming: 3 bases; junction bases outside the gene matches: 5. Germline CDR1 is SGDLS and CDR2 is YYNGEE. The CDR3 is made up of 14 amino acids. The CDR3 here is CASSKGQGNYEQYF. The CDR3 DNA sequence: TGTGCCAGCAGCAAGGGACAGGGAAACTACGAGCAGTACTTC. Combining the CDR3 with reference TRBV9 and TRBJ2-7 gives the whole variable domain DSGVTQTPKHLITATGQRVTLRCSPRSGDLSVYWYQQSLDQGLQFLIQYYNGEERAKGNILERFSAQQFPDLHSELNLSSLELGDSALYFCASSKGQGNYEQYFGPGTRLTVT.

The genes are TRBV19 and TRBJ2-1, with TRBD2 identical over 11 bases. With 5 bases clipped from V and 6 bases from J, the junction kept 6 bases outside the gene matches. Germline V gives CDR1 LNHDA, CDR2 SQIVND (reference sequence). The CDR3 runs to 15 residues. The CDR3 protein is CASSSRTSGLNEQFF. CDR3 sequence (DNA): TGTGCCAGTAGTTCGCGGACTAGCGGGCTCAATGAGCAGTTCTTC. Full variable domain (rest looked up from reference TRBV19 and TRBJ2-1): DGGITQSPKYLFRKEGQNVTLSCEQNLNHDAMYWYRQDPGQGLRLIYYSQIVNDFQKGDIAEGYSVSREKKESFPLTVTSAQKNPTAFYLCASSSRTSGLNEQFFGPGTRLTVL.

The rearrangement uses TRBV4-3 and TRBJ2-4; D ambiguous. The CDR3 has 15 residues. Trimming left V 0 bases short and J 1 base short, with 7 bases between. Germline V CDR1 and CDR2: LGHNA, YSLEER. The CDR3 sequence: CASSQDVGAKNIQYF. The CDR3 DNA follows: TGCGCCAGCAGCCAAGACGTTGGGGCCAAAAACATTCAGTACTTC.

The J gene is TRBJ2-3, the V gene TRBV5-1; D ambiguous. This CDR3 spans 11 amino acids. Germline CDR1 is SGHRS and CDR2 is YFSETQ. The ends were cut back, 4 bases at V and 0 bases at J, with 0 bases in the middle. The CDR3 DNA reads TGCGCCAGCAGCAGCACAGATACGCAGTATTTT. It is translated as CASSSTDTQYF.

The count of this clone is one. The genes are TRBV14 and TRBJ2-4; D remains ambiguous. The CDR3 runs 12 residues. Per germline, CDR1 SGHDN and CDR2 FVKESK. Trimming removed 3 bases from V and 7 bases from J, with 7 bases in between. CDR3 DNA: TGTGCCAGCAGCCACGTCCGGAACATTCAGTACTTC. It codes for CASSHVRNIQYF.

The CDR3 loop is CAWSEQAPYRGKGQPQHF. As DNA, the CDR3 is TGTGCCTGGAGTGAACAGGCCCCTTACAGGGGAAAGGGCCAGCCCCAGCATTTT. The chain links TRBV30 to TRBJ1-5, with 7 positions matching TRBD1. V trimming: 1 base; J trimming: 7 bases; junction bases outside the gene matches: 19. From germline, CDR1 is GTSNPN and CDR2 SVGIG (reference sequence). The CDR3 is 18 residues long.

V and J are TRBV6-1 and TRBJ2-7; D gene uncertain. The germline V gene encodes CDR1 MNHNS and CDR2 SASEGT. Trimming pared 5 bases from V and 7 bases from J, leaving 18 bases between. CDR3 size: 14 residues. The CDR3 DNA reads as TGTGCCAGCAGTTATGGGCCGAACCCCTTGGAGCAGTACTTC. Translated, it gives CASSYGPNPLEQYF.

J is TRBJ1-1 and V is TRBV4-3; no reliable D call. Germline CDR1 and CDR2: LGHNA and YSLEER. The length of the CDR3 is 15 residues. The V end was cut by 5 bases, the J end by 1 base, with 14 bases between. The CDR3 reads CASSGNTPANTEAFF. The CDR3 bases are TGCGCCAGCAGCGGAAATACACCAGCGAACACTGAAGCTTTCTTT.

This clone was seen once. Here the CDR3 DNA reads TGTGCCAGCTCACCAAGGGGCTCCAACACTGAAGCTTTCTTT. Translated, it gives CASSPRGSNTEAFF. The rearrangement uses TRBV18 and TRBJ1-1, with a possible D match to TRBD1 (5 bases). Germline values: CDR1 KGHSH, CDR2 LQKENI. The V end lost 2 bases, the J end lost 2 bases, and 9 bases lay between the germline ends. The CDR3 is made up of 14 amino acids.

This clone has only a few counts. V and J are TRBV7-8 and TRBJ1-1; unclear D gene. The CDR3 totals 13 residues. Trimming removed 5 bases from V and 2 bases from J, with 9 bases in between. The V gene's germline CDR1 is SGHVS and CDR2 FQNEAQ. Written as DNA, the CDR3 is TGTGCCAGCAGCGCCTACTTAAACACTGAAGCTTTCTTT. Amino acids: CASSAYLNTEAFF.

The chain couples TRBV24-1 to TRBJ1-5; D remains ambiguous. The V end lost 7 bases, the J end lost 0 bases, and 9 bases lay between the germline ends. The CDR3 is 14 amino acids. Germline-derived CDR1 and CDR2 are KGHDR and SFDVKD. In DNA, the CDR3 is TGTGCCACCAGCACGGGAAATAGCAATCAGCCCCAGCATTTT. Its protein product is CATSTGNSNQPQHF.

V usage is TRBV9 and J usage is TRBJ2-7; 9 bases map to TRBD2. There are 16 residues in the CDR3. V shed 0 bases, J shed 2 bases, and the junction held 6 bases outside the gene matches. Germline CDR1 reads SGDLS; CDR2 reads YYNGEE. The CDR3 protein is CASSVESGGGAYEQYF. Written as DNA, the CDR3 is TGTGCCAGCAGCGTAGAATCCGGCGGGGGGGCCTACGAGCAGTACTTC.

This chain links TRBV2 with TRBJ1-5; D is possibly TRBD1 (6 bases). The CDR3 is 15 residues long. Germline loops: CDR1 SNHLY, CDR2 FYNNEI. The V gene lost 7 bases and the J gene lost 1 base, with 14 bases spanning the gap. As DNA, the CDR3 is TGTGCCAGCACCGCGACAGGAGCGAGCAATCAGCCCCAGCATTTT. It is translated as CASTATGASNQPQHF.

The rearrangement uses TRBV11-3 and TRBJ1-1; D gene unclear. Germline CDR1 SGHNT, CDR2 YENEEA. The ends were cut back, 1 base at V and 2 bases at J, with 11 bases in the middle. The CDR3 has 15 residues. Here the CDR3 DNA reads TGTGCCAGCAGCTTAGGACAAGGAGCTAACACTGAAGCTTTCTTT. This encodes CASSLGQGANTEAFF. Combining the CDR3 with reference TRBV11-3 and TRBJ1-1 gives the whole variable domain EAGVVQSPRYKIIEKKQPVAFWCNPISGHNTLYWYLQNLGQGPELLIRYENEEAVDDSQLPKDRFSAERLKGVDSTLKIQPAELGDSAVYLCASSLGQGANTEAFFGQGTRLTVV.

V and J are TRBV2 and TRBJ1-5, with D maybe TRBD1 (5 bases). Deletions cut 6 bases from V and 3 bases from J, with 12 bases between. The CDR3 is made up of 14 amino acids. Germline values: CDR1 SNHLY, CDR2 FYNNEI. The CDR3 is CASRPRDYNQPQHF. The CDR3 DNA sequence: TGTGCCAGCAGGCCCCGGGACTACAATCAGCCCCAGCATTTT.

This clone was seen more than once but under ten times. This rearrangement joins TRBV6-1 to TRBJ1-1; 10 bases agree with TRBD1. Germline-derived CDR1 and CDR2 are MNHNS and SASEGT. The CDR3 has 15 residues. Trimming cost V 0 bases and J 9 bases; bases outside gene matches: 7. In nucleotides, the CDR3 is TGTGCCAGCAGTGAAGCTCGTCCGGGACAGGGGAAAGCTTTCTTT. Translating it yields CASSEARPGQGKAFF.

The rearrangement joins TRBV13 to TRBJ1-5, with D possibly TRBD1 on 5 matching bases. V was cut by 3 bases and J by 1 base, with 13 bases left in between. The CDR3 runs 16 residues. CDR1 is PRHDT, CDR2 FYEKMQ, per germline (reference sequence). This CDR3 is CASSFSGQGSNQPQHF. Here the CDR3 DNA reads TGTGCCAGCAGCTTCTCGGGGCAAGGGAGCAATCAGCCCCAGCATTTT.

The chain is built from TRBV6-2 or TRBV6-3 and TRBJ2-1; D uncertain. The CDR3 extends over 12 amino acids. Germline CDR1 is MNHEY and CDR2 is SVGEGT. Trimming took off 2 bases at V and 8 bases at J, with 7 bases between the two ends. The CDR3 DNA follows: TGTGCCAGCAGTTACATGTTGCATGAGCAGTTCTTC. It specifies CASSYMLHEQFF.

For this clone: At one boundary the junction diverges from the germline segment, which might be a read error. The chain uses TRBV29-1 and TRBJ1-3; no clear D. The germline V gene has CDR1 SQVTM and CDR2 ANQGSEA. The CDR3 has 11 residues. CDR3 region: CAAFSGNTIYF. The CDR3 DNA reads TGTGCCGCGTTCTCTGGAAACACCATATATTTT. Supplemented by reference TRBV29-1 and TRBJ1-3, the full variable domain reads SAVISQKPSRDICQRGTSLTIQCQVDSQVTMMFWYRQQPGQSLTLIATANQGSEATYESGFVIDKFPISRPNLTFSTLTVSNMSPEDSSIYLCAAFSGNTIYFGEGSWLTVV.

V and J are TRBV7-2 and TRBJ2-7; 11 positions agree with TRBD1. The CDR3 runs to 14 residues. Germline CDR1 is SGHTA and CDR2 is FQGNSA. With 5 bases clipped from V and 3 bases from J, the junction kept 3 bases outside the gene matches. CDR3 sequence (DNA): TGTGCCAGCAGCGCCGGGACAGGGGGCTACGAGCAGTACTTC. Its protein is CASSAGTGGYEQYF.

The chain joins TRBV3-1 (or the pseudogene TRBV3-2) to TRBJ1-2; D not certain. Per the germline V gene, CDR1 is LGHDT and CDR2 is YNNKEL (reference sequence). The V end was cut by 1 base, the J end by 5 bases, with 8 bases between. CDR3 length: 13 amino acids. CDR3 region: CASSQGALYGYTF. The CDR3 bases are TGTGCCAGCAGCCAAGGCGCACTATATGGCTACACCTTC.

The chain employs TRBV29-1 and TRBJ2-3; 8 nucleotides match TRBD1. The germline V gene encodes CDR1 SQVTM and CDR2 ANQGSEA. This CDR3 region has 18 residues. The V gene end was trimmed by 1 base and the J gene end by 1 base; junction bases not matched to a gene: 13. CDR3 sequence reads: CSVEGPQGALSGTDTQYF. The CDR3 region has the DNA TGCAGCGTTGAAGGCCCCCAGGGGGCGCTTTCTGGCACAGATACGCAGTATTTT.

The chain has TRBV3-1 (or the pseudogene TRBV3-2) and TRBJ2-2; possibly TRBD1 for D (5 bases). The V and J ends lost 3 bases and 8 bases respectively, with 10 bases between them. There are 13 residues in the CDR3. Germline V lookup: CDR1 LGHDT, CDR2 YNNKEL (reference sequence). The CDR3 nucleotides read TGTGCCAGCAGCCAGCAGGGTGTAGGGGAGCTGTTTTTT. Protein product: CASSQQGVGELFF.